This T cell receptor beta chain was sequenced in a study of shared T cell receptors in the human thymus (dated by TCRdb to about 2021). A note on the overall study: The study examined how self-reactive, shared T-cell receptor alpha chains are generated in the human thymus.

From the cysteine through the phenylalanine, the CDR3 covers 18 amino acids. The only DNA kept is the CDR3, 54 bases in frame from the first base. From the germline V gene, CDR1 is SGHDN and CDR2 is FVKESK. V sheds 4 bases and J sheds 2 bases, leaving 22 bases between their ends. Libraries were made using the immunoSEQ multiplex PCR assay. TCRdb mirrors the immuneACCESS table, restricted to in-frame sequences. Some clones are absent from its copies; in checked studies, under half trace to an unresolved V gene, and the reason for the others is unknown. The sample has 65,000 to 70,000 clones on record, 90% to 95% of them singletons. The top ten clones comprise roughly 0.033% of the sample. In the case of this clone: The specificity of this receptor is unknown. One base away there is no much larger clone; base qualities are not given.

The sequenced material came from thymocytes. The clonotype comes from a human donor. The chain is made from TRBV14 and TRBJ2-3; the D gene may be TRBD1 or TRBD2, since each aligns over 5 bases. The CDR3 amino acid sequence is: CASSLPSGQTENTDTQYF. The bases read TGTGCCAGCAGCCTTCCATCGGGGCAGACAGAAAACACAGATACGCAGTATTTT.